The clone carrying this TCR beta chain was counted between two and nine times. Treatment specified: preoperative locoregional IRX-2 cytokine immunotherapy. This phase Ib study tested locoregional IRX-2 cytokine immunotherapy given before surgery. The data derive from a study of preoperative IRX-2 immunotherapy in early breast cancer. Germline V gene data show CDR1 as KGHSH and CDR2 as LQKENI. The germline V and J ends were trimmed by 0 bases and 3 bases, with 6 bases remaining between them. CDR3 length equals 13 residues. Generated by immunoSEQ multiplex PCR, the TCRdb table keeps only in-frame clones and is missing some. Of about 5,600 clones listed, roughly 69% are singletons.

The source material was tumor tissue, sampled before IRX-2 immunotherapy. This clonotype was obtained from a human donor with breast cancer. This sequence joins TRBV18 and TRBJ2-7; TRBD2 might be the D (5 bases). CDR3 DNA: TGTGCCAGCTCACCACCCACTAGCTACGAGCAGTACTTC. The encoded protein is CASSPPTSYEQYF.